A single sample gave rise to the 13 T cell receptor beta chains below, sequenced in a study of T cell changes during pregnancy in multiple sclerosis. Some clones are missing from TCRdb's copy, which holds only in-frame ones; the method was immunoSEQ multiplex PCR. The sample consists of around 48,000 clones, over 85% of them appearing once. This specimen was CD8+ T cells from peripheral blood mononuclear cells, taken before pregnancy. The receptors were gathered from a female donor with multiple sclerosis, enrolled in a pregnancy study.

This chain joins TRBV13 and TRBJ2-7; no reliable D call. The length of the CDR3 is 14 residues. Germline CDR1 and CDR2: PRHDT and FYEKMQ (reference sequence). Trimming took 1 base from V and 0 from J, leaving 7 bases between them. CDR3 sequence (DNA): TGTGCCAGCAGCTTAGTCGACAACTCCTACGAGCAGTACTTC. Amino acid sequence: CASSLVDNSYEQYF.

J is TRBJ2-1 and V is TRBV7-9; TRBD2 aligns across 11 bases. There are 16 residues in the CDR3. Germline CDR1 SEHNR, CDR2 FQNEAQ (reference sequence). J lost 9 bases, V lost 5 bases, and 12 bases had no gene match. The CDR3 sequence is CASSRPLAGGEVEQFF. In DNA form, the CDR3 reads TGTGCCAGCAGCCGCCCCCTAGCGGGGGGCGAGGTTGAGCAGTTCTTC.

The chain has TRBV27 and TRBJ2-5; 9 bases align to TRBD1. CDR3 length: 15 residues. Germline V gene data show CDR1 as MNHEY and CDR2 as SMNVEV (reference sequence). With V trimmed by 3 bases and J by 5 bases, 7 bases remained unmatched. The CDR3, as DNA: TGTGCCAGCAGTTTGCACAGGGGGCGCGAGGAGACCCAGTACTTC. Its protein product is CASSLHRGREETQYF.

The chain couples TRBV7-3 to TRBJ1-2; D is perhaps TRBD1 (5 bases). Trimming shortened V by 2 bases and J by 6 bases, and 13 bases separated the two germline ends. Germline V lookup: CDR1 SGHTA, CDR2 FQGTGA. CDR3 length: 14 amino acids. The CDR3 region has the DNA TGTGCCAGCAGCTTATCGGGGGGATTTGATGGCTACACCTTC. Encoded protein: CASSLSGGFDGYTF.

This sequence joins TRBV5-1 and TRBJ2-5; possibly TRBD2 for D (5 bases). The germline V gene has CDR1 SGHRS and CDR2 YFSETQ. V was cut by 4 bases and J by 4 bases, with 17 bases left in between. The CDR3 consists of 15 residues. The CDR3 here is CASSLEVPPGETQYF. CDR3 DNA: TGCGCCAGCAGCCTGGAGGTGCCGCCGGGAGAGACCCAGTACTTC.

In this sample, this clone turned up once. The J gene is TRBJ1-6, the V gene TRBV9; 9 nucleotides agree with TRBD1. The CDR3 is 24 residues long. Germline CDR1 SGDLS, CDR2 YYNGEE. V lost 0 bases, J lost 2 bases, and 24 bases stayed unmatched. CDR3 DNA: TGTGCCAGCAGCGTAGCCCCTTTGGACGGGGGGACAGGGCCTAATAGTCCCTATAATTCACCCCTCCACTTT. As protein: CASSVAPLDGGTGPNSPYNSPLHF.

The chain is built from TRBV7-5 and TRBJ1-5. TRBV7-5 is marked as a pseudogene. The CDR3 has 17 amino acids. CDR3: CVRSLRRGLDSNQPQHF. CDR3 in DNA: TGTGTCAGAAGCTTACGGAGGGGCCTAGATAGCAATCAGCCCCAGCATTTT.

The chain recombines TRBV12-5 with TRBJ2-7; 12 nucleotides agree with TRBD1. CDR1 is LGHNT, CDR2 FRNRAP, per germline. J lost 4 bases, V lost 1 base, and 5 bases had no gene match. The CDR3 is 16 residues long. The CDR3 DNA follows: TGTGCTAGTGGTTTGGGGGGACAGGGGGCTTGGTACGAGCAGTACTTC. It encodes CASGLGGQGAWYEQYF.

The chain combines TRBV6-5 with TRBJ1-2; D possibly corresponds to TRBD1 (5 bases). Trimming removed 3 bases from V and 7 bases from J, with 15 bases in between. Germline V gene data show CDR1 as MNHEY and CDR2 as SVGAGI. The CDR3 length is 14 residues. The CDR3 protein is CASSYPRREGGYTF. The CDR3 nucleotides read TGTGCCAGCAGTTATCCCCGCAGGGAAGGTGGCTACACCTTC.

This chain connects TRBV4-1 to TRBJ1-2; 8 positions agree with TRBD1. The V gene end was trimmed by 8 bases and the J gene end by 0 bases; junction bases not matched to a gene: 14. The germline V gene encodes CDR1 MGHRA and CDR2 YSYEKL. This CDR3 is built from 17 residues. The CDR3 spells CASLSSPGQETNYGYTF. The CDR3 coding sequence is TGCGCCAGCCTCTCCTCGCCGGGACAGGAGACTAACTATGGCTACACCTTC.

The rearrangement links TRBV4-2 to TRBJ1-2; D gene unclear. V lost 0 bases, J lost 7 bases, and 9 bases lay in between. The length of the CDR3 is 13 residues. CDR1 is LGHNA and CDR2 is YNFKEQ in the germline V gene. CDR3 amino acids: CASSQDLAGGYTF. The CDR3 bases are TGTGCCAGCAGCCAAGATCTCGCAGGTGGCTACACCTTC.

This chain joins TRBV29-1 and TRBJ1-2; 8 bases fit TRBD1. Losses at the gene ends were 5 bases for V and 3 bases for J; bases not matched to a gene: 20. CDR1 is SQVTM and CDR2 is ANQGSEA in the germline V gene. This CDR3 has 18 residues. The CDR3 reads CSVFLLGTGGYSDYGYTF. For the CDR3, the DNA is TGCAGCGTTTTTCTTCTCGGGACAGGTGGTTATAGTGACTATGGCTACACCTTC.

The V gene is TRBV9, the J gene TRBJ2-7, with 8 positions matching TRBD2. With 1 base clipped from V and 2 bases from J, the junction kept 8 bases outside the gene matches. CDR1 SGDLS and CDR2 YYNGEE come from the germline V gene. The CDR3 has 16 amino acids. This chain's CDR3 is CASSVKSSGGTYEQYF. The DNA for the CDR3 is TGTGCCAGCAGCGTAAAGAGCAGCGGGGGAACCTACGAGCAGTACTTC.